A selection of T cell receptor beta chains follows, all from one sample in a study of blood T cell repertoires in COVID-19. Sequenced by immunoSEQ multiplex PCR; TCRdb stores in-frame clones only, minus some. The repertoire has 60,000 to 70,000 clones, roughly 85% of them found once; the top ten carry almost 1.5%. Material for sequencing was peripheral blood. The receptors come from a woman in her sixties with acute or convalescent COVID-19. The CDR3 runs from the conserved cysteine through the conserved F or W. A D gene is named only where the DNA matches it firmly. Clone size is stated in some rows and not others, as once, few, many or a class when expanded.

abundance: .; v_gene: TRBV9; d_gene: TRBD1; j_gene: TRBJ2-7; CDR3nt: TGTGCCAGCAGCGGGTCCGGGACAGGTTCCGAGCAGTACTTC; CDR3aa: CASSGSGTGSEQYF
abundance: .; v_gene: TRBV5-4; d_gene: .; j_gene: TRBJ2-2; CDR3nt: TGTGCCAGCAGCTTAAGTCGCGTCGGCACCGGGGAGCTGTTTTTT; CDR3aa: CASSLSRVGTGELFF
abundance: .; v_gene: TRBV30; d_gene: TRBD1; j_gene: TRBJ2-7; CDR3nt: TGTGCCGCGCGACCGGGACAGTTTTCCTACGAGCAGTACTTC; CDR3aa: CAARPGQFSYEQYF
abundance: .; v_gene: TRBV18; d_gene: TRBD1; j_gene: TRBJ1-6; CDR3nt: TGTGCCAGCTCCCCGGGACAGAACCCACCCCTCCACTTT; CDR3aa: CASSPGQNPPLHF
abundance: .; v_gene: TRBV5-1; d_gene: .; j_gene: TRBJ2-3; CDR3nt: TGCGCCAGCAGCTTTATTCCGAGCACAGATACGCAGTATTTT; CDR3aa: CASSFIPSTDTQYF
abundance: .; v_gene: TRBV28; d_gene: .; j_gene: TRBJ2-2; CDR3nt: TGTGCCAGCAGGTTGGCCATACGATGGAGCGGGGAGCTGTTTTTT; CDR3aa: CASRLAIRWSGELFF
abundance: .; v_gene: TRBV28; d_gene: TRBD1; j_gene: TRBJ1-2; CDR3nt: TGTGCCAGCAGTTTACGCAGGGGGCTGGGCTACACCTTC; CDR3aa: CASSLRRGLGYTF
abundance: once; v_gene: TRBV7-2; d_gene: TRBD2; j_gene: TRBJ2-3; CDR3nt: TGTGCCAGCAGCCCACAGACTAGCGGGAGGACAGATACGCAGTATTTT; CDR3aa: CASSPQTSGRTDTQYF
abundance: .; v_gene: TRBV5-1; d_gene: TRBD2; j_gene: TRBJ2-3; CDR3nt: TGCGCCAGCAGCTTGGCTAGCGGGGGTGCAGATACGCAGTATTTT; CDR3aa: CASSLASGGADTQYF
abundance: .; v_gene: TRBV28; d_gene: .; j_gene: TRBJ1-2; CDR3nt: TGTGCCAGCAGTCTCAGGGTGGTTTATGGCTACACCTTC; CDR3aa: CASSLRVVYGYTF
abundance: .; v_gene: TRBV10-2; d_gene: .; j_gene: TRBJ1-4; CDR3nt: TGCGCCAGCAGTGAGTTTGGCGTCCCGGGTGAAAAACTGTTTTTT; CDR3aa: CASSEFGVPGEKLFF
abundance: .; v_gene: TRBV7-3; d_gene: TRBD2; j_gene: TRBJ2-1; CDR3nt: TGTGCCAGCAGGAACGGACTAGCGGGGTCCTACAATGAGCAGTTCTTC; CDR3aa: CASRNGLAGSYNEQFF
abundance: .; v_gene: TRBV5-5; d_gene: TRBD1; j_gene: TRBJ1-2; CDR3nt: TGTGCCAGCAGCTCGAACCCGACAGGGCTAGGCTATGGCTACACCTTC; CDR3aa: CASSSNPTGLGYGYTF
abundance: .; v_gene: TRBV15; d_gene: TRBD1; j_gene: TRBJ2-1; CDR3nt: TGTGCCACCAGCAGATCAGGGGGCGTCGGCAATGAGCAGTTCTTC; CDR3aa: CATSRSGGVGNEQFF
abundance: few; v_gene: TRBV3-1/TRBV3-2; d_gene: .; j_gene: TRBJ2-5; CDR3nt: TGTGCCAGCAGCCAAGATCTGTGGGCAGGAGAGACCCAGTACTTC; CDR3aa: CASSQDLWAGETQYF
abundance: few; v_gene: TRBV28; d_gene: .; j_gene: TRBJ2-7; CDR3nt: TGTGCCACCAGACAGCCTATCGCGCCCTACGAGCAGTACTTC; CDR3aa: CATRQPIAPYEQYF
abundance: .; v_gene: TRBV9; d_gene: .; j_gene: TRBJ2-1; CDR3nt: TGTGCCAGCAGCGTAGCTCATCTAGCGCACAATGAGCAGTTCTTC; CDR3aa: CASSVAHLAHNEQFF
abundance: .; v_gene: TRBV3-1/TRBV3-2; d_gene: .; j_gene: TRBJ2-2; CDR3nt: TGTGCCAGCAACGGACAGTCCACCGGGGAGCTGTTTTTT; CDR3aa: CASNGQSTGELFF
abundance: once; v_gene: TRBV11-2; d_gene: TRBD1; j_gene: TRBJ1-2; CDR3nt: TGTGCCAGCAGCTTGCCAGGGGGTTCTGGCTACACCTTC; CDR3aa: CASSLPGGSGYTF
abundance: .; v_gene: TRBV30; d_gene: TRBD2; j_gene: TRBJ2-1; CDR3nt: TGTGCCGGAATGACTAGCGGGAGGGATGAGCAGTTCTTC; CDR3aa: CAGMTSGRDEQFF
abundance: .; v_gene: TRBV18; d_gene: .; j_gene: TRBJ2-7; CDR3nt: TGTGCCAGCTCACCATCAAAGGGACTGCCGAGCGAGCAGTACTTC; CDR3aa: CASSPSKGLPSEQYF
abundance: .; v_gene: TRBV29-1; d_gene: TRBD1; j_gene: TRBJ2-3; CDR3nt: TGCAGCGTATCCCAAGGGACAGAGAGCACAGATACGCAGTATTTT; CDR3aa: CSVSQGTESTDTQYF
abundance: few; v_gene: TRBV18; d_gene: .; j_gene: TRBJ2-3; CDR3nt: TGTGCCAGCTCACCCCGACAGGAGGGCACAGATACGCAGTATTTT; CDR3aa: CASSPRQEGTDTQYF
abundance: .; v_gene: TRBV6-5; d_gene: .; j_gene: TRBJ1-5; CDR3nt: TGTGCCAGCAGTTACTCGAAGGGGCAGCCCCAGCATTTT; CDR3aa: CASSYSKGQPQHF
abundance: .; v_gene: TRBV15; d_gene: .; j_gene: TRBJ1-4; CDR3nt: TGTGCCACCAGCATCCCCGCGGATAATGAAAAACTGTTTTTT; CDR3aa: CATSIPADNEKLFF
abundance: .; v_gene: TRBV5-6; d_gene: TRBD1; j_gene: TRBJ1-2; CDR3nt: TGTGCCAGCAGCTCTGTCGACAGGGGCTATGGCTACACCTTC; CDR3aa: CASSSVDRGYGYTF
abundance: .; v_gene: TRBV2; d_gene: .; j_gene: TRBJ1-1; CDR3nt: TGTGCCAGCAGTGAAGGGAGGGTTTTAACTGAAGCTTTCTTT; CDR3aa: CASSEGRVLTEAFF
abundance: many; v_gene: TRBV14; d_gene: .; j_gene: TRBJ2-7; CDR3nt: TGTGCCAGCAGCCCACAAGGAGGAGGCGAGCAGTACTTC; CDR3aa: CASSPQGGGEQYF
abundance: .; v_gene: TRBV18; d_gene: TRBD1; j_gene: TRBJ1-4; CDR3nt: TGTGCCAGCTCACCGCCAGGGGGTAACGAAAAACTGTTTTTT; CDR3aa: CASSPPGGNEKLFF
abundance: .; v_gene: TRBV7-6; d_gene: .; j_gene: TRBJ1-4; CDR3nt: TGTGCCAGCAGCTTAGTTAGCGGTGTGACTAATGAAAAACTGTTTTTT; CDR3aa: CASSLVSGVTNEKLFF
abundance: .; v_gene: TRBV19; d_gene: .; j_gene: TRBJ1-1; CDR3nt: TGTGCCAGTAGTATTCAACCAGGGAACACTGAAGCTTTCTTT; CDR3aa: CASSIQPGNTEAFF
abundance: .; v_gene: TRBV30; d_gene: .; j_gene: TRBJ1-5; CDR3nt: TGTGCCTTGGCGACAAGGAGCAATCAGCCCCAGCATTTT; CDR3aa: CALATRSNQPQHF
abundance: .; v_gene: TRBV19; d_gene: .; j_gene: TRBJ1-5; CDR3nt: TGTGCCAGTAGTATTTTGTCTGGATGGGTAGGGGATACGCCCCAGCATTTT; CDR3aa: CASSILSGWVGDTPQHF
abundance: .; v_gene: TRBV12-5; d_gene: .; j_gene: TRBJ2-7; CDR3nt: TGTGCTAGTGCCCGGGGTTCCTACGAGCAGTACTTC; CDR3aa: CASARGSYEQYF
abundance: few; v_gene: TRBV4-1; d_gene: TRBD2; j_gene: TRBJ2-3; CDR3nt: TGCGCCAGCAGCCAAGCAGAATCGACGGGAGCGGGGGATACGCAGTATTTT; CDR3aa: CASSQAESTGAGDTQYF
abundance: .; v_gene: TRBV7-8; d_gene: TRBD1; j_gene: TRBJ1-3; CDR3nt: TGTGCCAGCAGCTTAGATCAGGGGGCTGGAAACACCATATATTTT; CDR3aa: CASSLDQGAGNTIYF
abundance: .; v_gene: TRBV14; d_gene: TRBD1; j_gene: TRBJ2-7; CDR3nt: TGTGCCAGCAGCCATTTGTTGGGACAGGGATCCTACGAGCAGTACTTC; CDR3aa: CASSHLLGQGSYEQYF
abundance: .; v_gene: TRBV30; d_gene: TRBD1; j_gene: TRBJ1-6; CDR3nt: TGTGCCTGGAGGGAGACAGGGGGGAATTCACCCCTCCACTTT; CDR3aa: CAWRETGGNSPLHF
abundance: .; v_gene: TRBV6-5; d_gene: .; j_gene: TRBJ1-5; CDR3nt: TGTGCCAGCGACCGGGGGGGCTCGCAGCCCCAGCATTTT; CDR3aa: CASDRGGSQPQHF